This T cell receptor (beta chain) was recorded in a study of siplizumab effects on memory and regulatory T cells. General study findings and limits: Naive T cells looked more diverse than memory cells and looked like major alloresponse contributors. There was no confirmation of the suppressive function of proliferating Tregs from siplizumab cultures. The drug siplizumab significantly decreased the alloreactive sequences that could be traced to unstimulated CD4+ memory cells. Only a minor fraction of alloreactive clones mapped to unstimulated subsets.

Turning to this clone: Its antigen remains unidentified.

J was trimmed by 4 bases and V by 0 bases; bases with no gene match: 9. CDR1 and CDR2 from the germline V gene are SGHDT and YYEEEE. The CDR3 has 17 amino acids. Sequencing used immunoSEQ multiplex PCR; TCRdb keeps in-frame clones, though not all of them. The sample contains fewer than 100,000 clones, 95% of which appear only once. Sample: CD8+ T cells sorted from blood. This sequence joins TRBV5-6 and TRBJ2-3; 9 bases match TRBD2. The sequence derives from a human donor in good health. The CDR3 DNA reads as TGTGCCAGCAGCTTGGCGGCTAGCGGGACGTGGGCAGATACGCAGTATTTT. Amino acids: CASSLAASGTWADTQYF.